This T cell receptor beta chain is drawn from a study of T-cell reconstitution after alpha-beta-depleted transplantation in children. General study findings and limits: T-cell numbers and diversity one year post-transplant derived largely from freshly generated T cells. Surviving recipient cells, namely T cells and thymic progenitors, were the source of high day-60 TCRbeta diversity in some patients. There were reportedly several hundred expanded graft clones from which alpha-beta T cells came about two months after transplant.

A library of TCRbeta sequences, prepared with unique molecular identifiers, was generated. TCRdb re-called the PCR reads with MiXCR, one entry per CDR3 protein. Here the sample spans about 300,000 distinct CDR3 sequences, roughly a tenth being singletons. The germline gives CDR1 SGHTA, CDR2 FQGNSA. V shed 5 bases and J 4 bases; nucleotides not matched to a gene: 6. This CDR3 contains 15 residues. This clonotype was picked up many times. Its target is unknown. This chain links TRBV7-2 with TRBJ2-1, with 9 bases lining up with TRBD1. The receptor was isolated from a boy under three years old with acute myeloid leukemia, due to receive a stem cell transplant. Sequenced here: PBMCs, sampled before TCRalphabeta/CD19-depleted stem cell transplant. The chain's CDR3 is CASSPRDRAYNEQFF. The CDR3 DNA sequence: TGTGCCAGCAGCCCCCGGGACAGGGCTTACAATGAGCAGTTCTTC. The variable domain in full, with the rest retrieved from reference TRBV7-2 and TRBJ2-1, is GAGVSQSPSNKVTEKGKDVELRCDPISGHTALYWYRQSLGQGLEFLIYFQGNSAPDKSGLPSDRFSAERTGGSVSTLTIQRTQQEDSAVYLCASSPRDRAYNEQFFGPGTRLTVL.